This TCR beta chain derives from a study of CD8 T cells in Susac syndrome. Reverse transcription of about 0.5 to 1 ug RNA used random hexamers. TCRdb used MiXCR to reprocess the immunoSEQ multiplex PCR reads, holding one entry per CDR3 protein. This sample has approximately 140,000 distinct CDR3 sequences, with approximately 95% found just once. Germline CDR1 SQVTM, CDR2 ANQGSEA. The length of the CDR3 is 13 residues. V dropped 7 bases and J dropped 5 bases, with 16 bases sitting between them. This clonotype originated in a human donor in good health. Sample: CD8+ T cells from PBMCs. The chain is built from TRBV29-1 and TRBJ2-3, with D tentatively TRBD1 (6 bases). The CDR3 here is CSGEQGDGDTQYF. The CDR3, as DNA: TGCAGCGGGGAACAGGGAGATGGAGATACGCAGTATTTT.